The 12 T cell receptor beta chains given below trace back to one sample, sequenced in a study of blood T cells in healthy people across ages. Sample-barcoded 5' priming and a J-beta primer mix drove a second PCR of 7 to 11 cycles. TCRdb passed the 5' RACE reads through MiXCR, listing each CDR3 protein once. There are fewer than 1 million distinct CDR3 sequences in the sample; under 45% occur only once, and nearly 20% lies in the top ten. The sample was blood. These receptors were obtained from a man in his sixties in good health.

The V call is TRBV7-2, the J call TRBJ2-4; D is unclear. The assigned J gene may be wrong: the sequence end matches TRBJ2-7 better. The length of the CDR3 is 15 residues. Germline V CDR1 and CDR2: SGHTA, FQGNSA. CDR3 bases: TGTGCCAGCAGCGGTAGTAGGTCTGGAGCCTACGAGCAGTACTTC. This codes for CASSGSRSGAYEQYF.

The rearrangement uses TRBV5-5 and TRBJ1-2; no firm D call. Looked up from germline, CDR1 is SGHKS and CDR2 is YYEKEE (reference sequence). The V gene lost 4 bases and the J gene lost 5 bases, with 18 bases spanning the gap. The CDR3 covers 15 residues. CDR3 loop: CASSPEVTKTYGYTF. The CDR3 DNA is TGTGCCAGCAGCCCGGAGGTGACAAAGACTTATGGCTACACCTTC.

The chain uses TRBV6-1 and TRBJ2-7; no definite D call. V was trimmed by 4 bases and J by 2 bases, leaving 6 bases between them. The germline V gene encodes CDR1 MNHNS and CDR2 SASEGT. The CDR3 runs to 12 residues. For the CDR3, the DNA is TGTGCCAGCAGTGTAAACGCCTACGAGCAGTACTTC. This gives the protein CASSVNAYEQYF.

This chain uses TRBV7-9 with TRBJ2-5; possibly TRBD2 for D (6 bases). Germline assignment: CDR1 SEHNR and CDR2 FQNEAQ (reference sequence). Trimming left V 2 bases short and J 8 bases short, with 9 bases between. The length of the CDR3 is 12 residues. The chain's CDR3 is CASSLSAGTQYF. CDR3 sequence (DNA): TGTGCCAGCAGCTTATCCGCGGGAACCCAGTACTTC.

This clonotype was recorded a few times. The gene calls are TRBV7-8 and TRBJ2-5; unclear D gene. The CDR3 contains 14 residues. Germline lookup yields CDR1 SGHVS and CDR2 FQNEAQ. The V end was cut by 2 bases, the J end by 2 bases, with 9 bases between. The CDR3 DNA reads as TGTGCCAGCAGCTTAAAACTCCTACAAGAGACCCAGTACTTC. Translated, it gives CASSLKLLQETQYF.

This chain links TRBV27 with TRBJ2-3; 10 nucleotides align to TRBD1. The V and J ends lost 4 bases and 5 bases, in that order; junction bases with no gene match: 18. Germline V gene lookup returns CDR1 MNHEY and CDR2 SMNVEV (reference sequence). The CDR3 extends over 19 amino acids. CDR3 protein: CASSSNTGTGVWVRDTQYF. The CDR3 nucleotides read TGTGCCAGCAGTTCAAACACCGGGACAGGGGTTTGGGTAAGAGATACGCAGTATTTT.

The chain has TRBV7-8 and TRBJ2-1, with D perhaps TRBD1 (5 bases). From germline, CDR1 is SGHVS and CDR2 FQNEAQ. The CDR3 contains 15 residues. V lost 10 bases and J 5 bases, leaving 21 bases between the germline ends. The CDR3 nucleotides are TGTGCCACATCAAAAAGATATGACAGTCACAATGAGCAGTTCTTC. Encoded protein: CATSKRYDSHNEQFF.

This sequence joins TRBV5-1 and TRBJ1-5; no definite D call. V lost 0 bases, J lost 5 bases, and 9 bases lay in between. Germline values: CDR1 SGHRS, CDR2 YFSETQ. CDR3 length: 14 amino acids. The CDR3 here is CASSLAGIDQPQHF. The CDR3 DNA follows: TGCGCCAGCAGCTTGGCGGGGATCGATCAGCCCCAGCATTTT.

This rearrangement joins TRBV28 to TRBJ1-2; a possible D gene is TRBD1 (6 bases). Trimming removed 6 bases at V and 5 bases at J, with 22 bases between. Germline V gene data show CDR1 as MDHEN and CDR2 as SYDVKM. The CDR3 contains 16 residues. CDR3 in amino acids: CASSLTGATGDYGYTF. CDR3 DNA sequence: TGTGCCAGCAGCCTCACGGGGGCGACGGGGGATTATGGCTACACCTTC.

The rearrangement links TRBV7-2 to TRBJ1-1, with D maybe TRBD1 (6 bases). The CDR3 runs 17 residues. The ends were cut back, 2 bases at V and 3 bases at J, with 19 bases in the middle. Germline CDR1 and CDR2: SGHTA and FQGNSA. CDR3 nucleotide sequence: TGTGCCAGCAGCTTATCGGGGGCGGGGGGAATGGACACTGAAGCTTTCTTT. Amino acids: CASSLSGAGGMDTEAFF.

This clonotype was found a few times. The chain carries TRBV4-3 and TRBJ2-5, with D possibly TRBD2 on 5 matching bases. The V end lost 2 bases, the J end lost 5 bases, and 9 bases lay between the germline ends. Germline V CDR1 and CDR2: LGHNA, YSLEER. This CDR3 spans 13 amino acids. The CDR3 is CASSQQPGETQYF. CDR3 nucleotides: TGCGCCAGCAGCCAACAACCGGGGGAGACCCAGTACTTC.

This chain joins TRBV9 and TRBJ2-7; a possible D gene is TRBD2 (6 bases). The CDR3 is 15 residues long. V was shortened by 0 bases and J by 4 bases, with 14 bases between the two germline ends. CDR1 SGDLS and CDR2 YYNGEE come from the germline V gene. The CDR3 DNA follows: TGTGCCAGCAGCGTAGATGGGACTCAATTTTACGAGCAGTACTTC. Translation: CASSVDGTQFYEQYF.